This TCR beta chain was sequenced for a study of T cell changes during pregnancy in multiple sclerosis. The germline CDR1 and CDR2 sequences are SGHKS and YYEKEE (reference sequence). V lost 3 bases to trimming and J lost 6 bases, with 22 bases between them. This CDR3 is built from 16 residues. The table came from immunoSEQ multiplex PCR; TCRdb's copy has only in-frame clones and leaves some out. The table includes about 38,000 clones, over 85% detected once. The sequenced sample was CD4+ T cells from peripheral blood mononuclear cells, obtained before pregnancy. The receptor comes from a female donor with multiple sclerosis, enrolled in a pregnancy study. The rearrangement uses TRBV5-5 and TRBJ2-7, with a tentative D call TRBD1 (5 bases). CDR3 sequence (DNA): TGTGCCAGCAGCTCTGATGACAGTCTCCTCCTTCGCGAGCAGTACTTC. Its translation is CASSSDDSLLLREQYF.